Listed here are 17 T cell receptor beta chains from one sample, sequenced in a study of blood T cell repertoires in COVID-19. TCRdb's table, derived via immunoSEQ multiplex PCR, lists solely in-frame clones and lacks some. The sample holds 340,000 or so clones, around 86% seen once. What was sequenced was peripheral blood. The receptors originated from a man aged 50 to 59 with active or convalescent COVID-19.

The rearrangement uses TRBV28 and TRBJ2-7; 10 positions agree with TRBD1. The CDR3 sequence is 13 residues long. Germline V gives CDR1 MDHEN, CDR2 SYDVKM. Losses at the gene ends were 8 bases for V and 2 bases for J; bases not matched to a gene: 3. The CDR3 bases are TGTGCCAGCGGGACAGGGGAAACCTACGAGCAGTACTTC. Translated, it gives CASGTGETYEQYF. Using reference TRBV28 and TRBJ2-7 for the parts outside the CDR3, the full variable domain is DVKVTQSSRYLVKRTGEKVFLECVQDMDHENMFWYRQDPGLGLRLIYFSYDVKMKEKGDIPEGYSVSREKKERFSLILESASTNQTSMYLCASGTGETYEQYFGPGTRLTVT.

Comment on this clone: The same CDR3 also results from other DNA sequences found in this sample. V is TRBV29-1 and J is TRBJ2-5; TRBD2 matches 14 bases. V shed 8 bases and J 5 bases; nucleotides not matched to a gene: 10. The CDR3 has 15 residues. Germline loops: CDR1 SQVTM, CDR2 ANQGSEA. The CDR3 DNA follows: TGCAGCATCAGACTAGCGGGAGGGGTGGGCGAGACCCAGTACTTC. This encodes CSIRLAGGVGETQYF. Drawing the rest from reference TRBV29-1 and TRBJ2-5, the complete variable domain is SAVISQKPSRDICQRGTSLTIQCQVDSQVTMMFWYRQQPGQSLTLIATANQGSEATYESGFVIDKFPISRPNLTFSTLTVSNMSPEDSSIYLCSIRLAGGVGETQYFGPGTRLLVL.

This chain links TRBV2 with TRBJ1-1; 7 nucleotides align to TRBD1. This CDR3 comprises 15 residues. V shed 8 bases, J shed 2 bases, and the junction held 11 bases outside the gene matches. The germline V gene has CDR1 SNHLY and CDR2 FYNNEI. Here the CDR3 reads CASVSGTATNTEAFF. The CDR3 DNA reads TGTGCCAGCGTGTCAGGGACAGCTACTAACACTGAAGCTTTCTTT. The full variable domain, with the rest looked up from reference TRBV2 and TRBJ1-1, is EPEVTQTPSHQVTQMGQEVILRCVPISNHLYFYWYRQILGQKVEFLVSFYNNEISEKSEIFDDQFSVERPDGSNFTLKIRSTKLEDSAMYFCASVSGTATNTEAFFGQGTRLTVV.

This chain links TRBV11-3 with TRBJ2-1, with D perhaps matching TRBD2 (7 bases). The ends were cut back, 6 bases at V and 5 bases at J, with 17 bases in the middle. The germline V gene has CDR1 SGHNT and CDR2 YENEEA. The CDR3 extends over 15 amino acids. CDR3 residues: CASSLRGDYDNEQFF. CDR3 in DNA: TGTGCCAGCAGTTTAAGGGGGGACTACGACAATGAGCAGTTCTTC.

The CDR3 loop reads CASSLGAGETPLHF. CDR3 sequence (DNA): TGCGCCAGCAGCTTGGGTGCAGGGGAGACACCCCTCCACTTT. The chain uses TRBV5-1 and TRBJ1-6; possibly TRBD1 for D (6 bases). The CDR3 contains 14 residues. The V end was cut by 0 bases, the J end by 11 bases, with 12 bases between. Germline V gene lookup returns CDR1 SGHRS and CDR2 YFSETQ.

This clone was seen once. One end of the junction does not line up with germline, which may come from a read error. For the CDR3, the DNA is TGTGCTAGCAGCCCAGGGGGCGCAGGGTACGAGCAGTACTTC. It is translated as CASSPGGAGYEQYF. This chain uses TRBV7-7 with TRBJ2-7; 8 bases match TRBD1. Germline lookup yields CDR1 SSHAT and CDR2 FNYEAQ (reference sequence). The CDR3 contains 14 residues.

The chain is built from TRBV6-2 or TRBV6-3 and TRBJ2-5; 9 nucleotides match TRBD1. V trimming: 5 bases; J trimming: 5 bases; junction bases outside the gene matches: 6. Germline V gives CDR1 MNHEY, CDR2 SVGEGT. CDR3 length equals 14 residues. The CDR3 region has the DNA TGTGCCAGCAGTGACAGGGGGGGACCGGAGACCCAGTACTTC. The encoded protein is CASSDRGGPETQYF.

The V gene is TRBV2, the J gene TRBJ1-1; 8 nucleotides line up with TRBD1. Germline V gives CDR1 SNHLY, CDR2 FYNNEI. With 7 bases clipped from V and 13 bases from J, the junction kept 14 bases outside the gene matches. The CDR3 length is 13 residues. Here the CDR3 reads CASNGKGGQVVFF. The CDR3 coding sequence is TGTGCCAGCAATGGGAAGGGGGGACAGGTAGTTTTCTTT.

V gene TRBV12-3 or TRBV12-4 combines with J gene TRBJ2-5, with D perhaps TRBD1 (6 bases). The CDR3 contains 12 residues. V lost 9 bases and J 3 bases, leaving 11 bases between the germline ends. The chain's CDR3 is CASRTAKETQYF. In DNA, the CDR3 is TGTGCCAGTAGGACAGCGAAAGAGACCCAGTACTTC.

The V call is TRBV11-2, the J call TRBJ2-7; 10 nucleotides agree with TRBD2. The junction had 4 bases not matched to a gene; V was cut back by 5 bases and J by 0 bases. There are 15 residues in the CDR3. Germline CDR1 and CDR2: SGHAT and FQNNGV. CDR3 in amino acids: CASSPPSGSSYEQYF. CDR3 nucleotides: TGTGCCAGCAGCCCTCCTAGCGGGAGCTCCTACGAGCAGTACTTC.

This clone showed up just once. The V call is TRBV9, the J call TRBJ1-4, with a possible D match to TRBD1 (5 bases). V lost 4 bases, J lost 8 bases, and 15 bases lay in between. In germline, CDR1 is SGDLS, CDR2 YYNGEE. The CDR3 totals 14 residues. CDR3 in DNA: TGTGCCAGCAGCCCGGGGCATCGGGGGGAAAAACTGTTTTTT. Translated, it gives CASSPGHRGEKLFF. Together with reference TRBV9 and TRBJ1-4, the CDR3 gives the full variable domain: DSGVTQTPKHLITATGQRVTLRCSPRSGDLSVYWYQQSLDQGLQFLIQYYNGEERAKGNILERFSAQQFPDLHSELNLSSLELGDSALYFCASSPGHRGEKLFFGSGTQLSVL.

V usage is TRBV28 and J usage is TRBJ1-1; D might be TRBD1 (6 bases). CDR1 and CDR2 from the germline V gene are MDHEN and SYDVKM. There are 16 residues in the CDR3. Trimming removed 1 base from V and 5 bases from J, with 17 bases in between. CDR3 sequence: CASSLYPRGGSTEAFF. DNA for the CDR3: TGTGCCAGCAGTTTATATCCCAGGGGTGGGAGTACTGAAGCTTTCTTT.

The chain recombines TRBV3-1 (or the pseudogene TRBV3-2) with TRBJ1-3; no clear D. CDR1 and CDR2 from the germline V gene are LGHDT and YNNKEL (reference sequence). This CDR3 spans 15 amino acids. The V end was cut by 2 bases, the J end by 3 bases, with 11 bases between. The CDR3 coding sequence is TGTGCCAGCAGCCAAAGCGTGACGGTTGGAAACACCATATATTTT. This sequence encodes CASSQSVTVGNTIYF.

The chain joins TRBV11-1 to TRBJ2-1, with 9 bases aligning to TRBD2. The germline V gene encodes CDR1 SGHAT and CDR2 FQDESV (reference sequence). The CDR3 sequence is 14 residues long. V was clipped by 4 bases and J by 6 bases; unmatched bases: 4. The CDR3 bases are TGTGCCAGCAGCTCCTCACTAGCGGGCAATGAGCAGTTCTTC. This translates into CASSSSLAGNEQFF.

This clone was observed once. The chain recombines TRBV18 with TRBJ2-7, with TRBD1 matching 11 bases. V gave up 5 bases and J gave up 3 bases; unmatched junction bases: 3. The CDR3 loop spans 14 amino acids. In germline, CDR1 is KGHSH, CDR2 LQKENI. The CDR3 region is CASSSGQGGYEQYF. The CDR3 DNA reads TGTGCCAGCTCATCGGGACAGGGGGGCTACGAGCAGTACTTC. The full variable domain, its missing parts supplied by reference TRBV18 and TRBJ2-7, is NAGVMQNPRHLVRRRGQEARLRCSPMKGHSHVYWYRQLPEEGLKFMVYLQKENIIDESGMPKERFSAEFPKEGPSILRIQQVVRGDSAAYFCASSSGQGGYEQYFGPGTRLTVT.

This clone is a singleton in its sample. The CDR3 sequence is CASSPKRRAGGADTQYF. In nucleotides, the CDR3 is TGTGCCAGCAGCCCAAAGAGAAGAGCGGGAGGAGCAGATACGCAGTATTTT. J is TRBJ2-3 and V is TRBV13, with 9 bases aligning to TRBD2. V shed 5 bases, J shed 4 bases, and the junction held 13 bases outside the gene matches. Germline loops: CDR1 PRHDT, CDR2 FYEKMQ (reference sequence). CDR3 length: 17 residues.

The chain has TRBV7-9 and TRBJ1-1; possible D gene TRBD1, 5 bases. V dropped 4 bases and J dropped 5 bases, with 17 bases sitting between them. Germline CDR1 is SEHNR and CDR2 is FQNEAQ (reference sequence). The CDR3 is 15 residues long. CDR3 nucleotide sequence: TGTGCCAGCAGCTGGGACTCGGGAAGGGAAACTGAAGCTTTCTTT. As protein: CASSWDSGRETEAFF.